This TCR beta chain was obtained from a study of Graves' ophthalmopathy and Graves' hyperthyroidism. The sample holds a few counts of this clonotype. A much larger clonotype is one base distant, so this may be a read error. This likely comes from a read error, as the CDR3 has no conserved phenylalanine or tryptophan at its end. RNA transcripts yielded amplified TCR beta CDR3 regions. Second-round multiplex PCR came after a first-round RT-PCR that employed HTBI primers. A single record per CDR3 protein comes from TCRdb applying MiXCR to the multiplex PCR reads. The repertoire holds around 660,000 distinct CDR3 sequences, with about two fifths as singletons. The V end lost 1 base, the J end lost 10 bases, and 11 bases lay between the germline ends. The CDR3 has 13 residues. Looked up from germline, CDR1 is DFQATT and CDR2 is SNEGSKA (reference sequence). Among the exclusions were patients with other autoimmune diseases, uncontrolled infections, pregnancy or lactation.

The J gene is TRBJ1-6, the V gene TRBV20-1, with a weak D call TRBD1 (6 bases). This sequence originates from an adult man with Graves' ophthalmopathy. Sequencing used peripheral blood. In DNA, the CDR3 is TGCAGTGCTAGAGTACAGGGCTTCTCACCCCTCCACCTT. It specifies CSARVQGFSPLHL.